This T cell receptor beta chain was identified during a study of blood T cells in healthy people across ages (dated by TCRdb to 2013 to 2016). In terms of the full investigation: In model experiments, template switching captured roughly one uniquely barcoded TCR beta cDNA molecule for every two T cells. The study measured age-related changes in TCR beta repertoire diversity using deep sequencing normalized with unique cDNA molecular identifiers. The donors were divided into four age groups: young (average around 15 years), middle-aged (over 35), aged (approximately 62) and long-lived (82). To avoid experimental bias, donors of different ages were randomly spread across the sequencing lanes. For two donors (one aged 18 to 30 and one aged 80 or older), the study analyzed two additional independent replicas of 1 million unique cDNA reads from the same blood draw. The investigation overall reported the following: The percentage of naive T cells measured by flow cytometry correlated strongly with observed TCR beta diversity. Bulk unsorted PBMC profiling prevented conclusive comparison of naive and antigen-experienced compartments. Estimates of total diversity based on one million sequenced T cells were considered lower bounds and underestimates. As age increased, observed TCR beta diversity per million T cells dropped in a roughly linear way, and a significant reduction was already evident by age 40. Donor CMV infection status was unknown, potentially confounding age-related changes in expanded clonotypes. Compared with the aged group, the long-lived group had more naive CD4+ T cells, fewer expanded clones and increased TCR diversity, a pattern suggesting age selection.

Donors were 40 or so systemically healthy Caucasian individuals from Russia aged roughly 6 to 95 years. Roughly 10 milliliters of peripheral blood were drawn from each donor into EDTA-treated Vacutainer tubes. Ficoll-Paque density-gradient centrifugation was used to isolate PBMCs, with at least 7 million per sample. Total RNA was extracted from PBMCs with Trizol reagent, with at least 5 micrograms obtained per sample. The percentages of naive CD45RAhigh/CD27high T cells were determined by flow cytometry on a PBMC aliquot from every donor. This clonotype came up many times. It has no known antigen specificity. One end of the junction varies from germline; a read error may be responsible. The library was built by means of 5' RACE. Sequencing used an Illumina HiSeq 2500. A second PCR of about 7 to 12 cycles was run with a J-beta primer mix and a sample-barcoded 5' primer. A unique molecular identifier was introduced onto each TCR beta cDNA molecule by a template-switch 5' adaptor carrying 12 random nucleotides. At least 2.5 million CDR3-containing paired-end reads were obtained from each sample. The Mint cDNA synthesis kit, primed by a TRBC-specific oligonucleotide, was used to synthesize first-strand cDNA from all RNA. All cDNA was treated with uracil-DNA glycosylase and then went through a first 18-cycle PCR with the universal primers M1SS and BC2_uni_R. For the original study's pipeline: Normalization of each sample was performed by random selection of 1 million high-quality reads, each carrying a distinct molecular identifier. Reads with shared molecular identifiers were discarded instead of being binned into consensus sequences. MiTCR, run with a Q25 quality threshold and the strictest error-elimination algorithm, handled CDR3 identification, clonotype clustering and error correction. A nonparametric unseen species model using Euler transformation provided a lower-bound estimate of total TCR beta diversity. In-frame beta chains were kept once TCRdb had trimmed the public reads at Q25 with fastp and called clones with MiXCR. Each CDR3 protein gets just one entry, which takes the most common genes and DNA from the rows behind it. TCRdb, not the original authors, processed these V and J calls. Across this sample there are 790,000 or so distinct CDR3 sequences, with around 50% seen only once. The ten largest make up 15% to 20% of the sample.

Input material: blood. The receptor was isolated from a man aged 80 or over in good health.

The DNA reads TGTGCCAGCAGTTTCCTTAATGAGCAGTTCTTC. Translated, this is CASSFLNEQFF. This receptor chain uses TRBV5-1 and TRBJ2-1; the D gene is unclear. The CDR3 runs 11 residues from the cysteine to the phenylalanine. The only DNA kept is the CDR3, 33 bases in frame from the first base. CDR1 is given as SGHRS and CDR2 as YFSETQ, both from the germline V gene.